The 10 T cell receptor beta chains below all came from one sample that was sequenced in a study of beta chain features in type 1 diabetes. These receptors have no identified antigens. Expressed TCRB transcripts were sequenced after all isolated RNA was converted to cDNA. Sequencing used immunoSEQ multiplex PCR; TCRdb keeps in-frame clones, though not all of them. The data show about 260,000 clones, with 24% seen just once and about 0.012% held by the top ten. The study's findings and limits: Shorter TCRB CDR3s, moderately but significantly so, marked every one of the four CD4+ subsets in Type 1 diabetes patients.

Sequencing was done on a sample of naive CD4+ T cells from blood. Source of these receptors: a woman aged 30 to 39 with type 1 diabetes.

The chain employs TRBV4-1 and TRBJ1-2; perhaps TRBD1 as D (5 bases). Per the germline V gene, CDR1 is MGHRA and CDR2 is YSYEKL. This CDR3 has 15 amino acids. V lost 4 bases and J lost 4, with 16 bases in between. DNA for the CDR3: TGCGCCAGCAGCCTCCTGTTCCAGGGCTCCTATGGCTACACCTTC. Protein: CASSLLFQGSYGYTF.

This clone was detected only a few times. Other nucleotide sequences from this sample produce the same CDR3. The chain uses TRBV30 and TRBJ1-2; a weak D match, TRBD1 (5 bases). V lost 0 bases to trimming and J lost 2 bases, with 7 bases between them. Germline V gene lookup returns CDR1 GTSNPN and CDR2 SVGIG (reference sequence). This CDR3 comprises 13 residues. CDR3 in DNA: TGTGCCTGGAGTGTGGGGCGGAACTATGGCTACACCTTC. Translated: CAWSVGRNYGYTF.

This clone was found a few times. The chain recombines TRBV19 with TRBJ2-1, with 7 bases that match TRBD1. V dropped 5 bases and J dropped 7; count of bases not matched to a gene: 5. CDR3 length: 13 amino acids. Germline V gives CDR1 LNHDA, CDR2 SQIVND (reference sequence). The CDR3 DNA reads TGTGCCAGTAGTGTCACAGGGGCAAATGAGCAGTTCTTC. Translated, it gives CASSVTGANEQFF.

This chain uses TRBV11-2 with TRBJ1-2; possibly TRBD1 for D (5 bases). Germline CDR1 and CDR2: SGHAT and FQNNGV. With 6 bases removed from V and 2 bases from J, the gap between germline ends came to 16 bases. There are 15 residues in the CDR3. The CDR3 protein is CASRGLRTGNYGYTF. The CDR3 DNA reads TGTGCCAGCAGGGGACTTAGGACGGGAAACTATGGCTACACCTTC.

V is TRBV29-1 and J is TRBJ2-7; TRBD1 matches at 10 bases. J gave up 5 bases and V 6 bases, and 7 bases lay outside the gene matches. Germline-derived CDR1 and CDR2 are SQVTM and ANQGSEA. The CDR3 totals 13 residues. Here the CDR3 DNA reads TGCAGCGTCGCGGGACAGGGGACGAACGAGCAGTACTTC. It codes for CSVAGQGTNEQYF.

The table lists this clone with a few counts. The genes are TRBV29-1 and TRBJ2-2; TRBD1 is a possible D gene (5 bases). Germline values: CDR1 SQVTM, CDR2 ANQGSEA. The CDR3 sequence is 14 residues long. V lost 4 bases, J lost 6 bases, and 15 bases lay in between. Here the CDR3 reads CSVGQTAGPGELFF. CDR3 nucleotides: TGCAGCGTTGGACAAACTGCAGGGCCCGGGGAGCTGTTTTTT.

This clone has only a few counts. The V gene is TRBV28, the J gene TRBJ2-7; 9 bases fit TRBD1. J was trimmed by 6 bases and V by 8 bases; bases with no gene match: 11. There are 14 residues in the CDR3. The germline V gene has CDR1 MDHEN and CDR2 SYDVKM. Here the CDR3 reads CASDTGQGRLEQYF. The CDR3 DNA is TGTGCCAGCGATACGGGACAGGGTCGTCTCGAGCAGTACTTC.

This clone has more than one count but fewer than ten. The chain links TRBV2 to TRBJ2-1; 8 nucleotides line up with TRBD2. This CDR3 is 15 amino acids long. The V gene end was trimmed by 2 bases and the J gene end by 9 bases; junction bases not matched to a gene: 9. Germline V lookup: CDR1 SNHLY, CDR2 FYNNEI. The CDR3: CASSEFGRALIEQFF. CDR3 nucleotide sequence: TGTGCCAGCAGTGAATTCGGGAGGGCCCTTATTGAGCAGTTCTTC.

The chain recombines TRBV28 with TRBJ1-1; 7 bases line up with TRBD1. Germline CDR1 and CDR2: MDHEN and SYDVKM. V shed 6 bases, J shed 4 bases, and the junction held 5 bases outside the gene matches. This CDR3 spans 13 amino acids. In nucleotides, the CDR3 is TGTGCCAGCAGGCCTACAGGGGCCACTGAAGCTTTCTTT. It is translated as CASRPTGATEAFF. Full variable domain (missing parts from reference TRBV28 and TRBJ1-1): DVKVTQSSRYLVKRTGEKVFLECVQDMDHENMFWYRQDPGLGLRLIYFSYDVKMKEKGDIPEGYSVSREKKERFSLILESASTNQTSMYLCASRPTGATEAFFGQGTRLTVV.

This chain connects TRBV5-4 to TRBJ1-1; D not certain. This CDR3 is 14 amino acids long. V was trimmed by 1 base and J by 2 bases, leaving 9 bases between them. The germline CDR1 and CDR2 sequences are SGHNT and YYREEE (reference sequence). In DNA, the CDR3 is TGTGCCAGCAGCTTGACAGATAAAAACACTGAAGCTTTCTTT. Translating gives CASSLTDKNTEAFF.